This TCR beta chain comes out of a study of T cell changes during pregnancy in multiple sclerosis. There are 15 residues in the CDR3. Germline lookup yields CDR1 MNHNS and CDR2 SASEGT. With V trimmed by 1 base and J by 7 bases, 6 bases remained unmatched. This table comes from immunoSEQ multiplex PCR, and its TCRdb copy is limited to in-frame clones, with some not included. This table has roughly 34,000 clones, more than 75% appearing once. This clonotype was sampled from a female donor in good health, enrolled as a control in a pregnancy study. This sequence joins TRBV6-1 and TRBJ1-5, with 8 bases identical to TRBD1. Sequencing was performed on CD4+ T cells from peripheral blood mononuclear cells, taken in the second trimester of pregnancy. CDR3 nucleotides: TGTGCCAGCAGTGAAGACGGGACAGGTTACCAGCCCCAGCATTTT. This gives the protein CASSEDGTGYQPQHF.